This TCR beta chain was recorded in a study of blood T cells in healthy people across ages. Primers used in a second PCR of roughly 6 to 12 cycles were a sample-barcoded 5' primer and a J-beta primer mix. TCRdb re-derived calls from the 5' RACE reads in MiXCR, one entry per CDR3 protein. Here the sample spans 650,000 to 900,000 distinct CDR3 sequences, around 62% being singletons. The germline V gene has CDR1 SGHTA and CDR2 FQGNSA. CDR3 size: 15 residues. V lost 8 bases and J 6 bases, leaving 20 bases between the germline ends. The study recruited healthy Caucasian donors from Russia who were aged roughly 6 to 90. This clonotype was found many times.

The sample comprised blood. The chain carries TRBV7-2 and TRBJ2-1; D gene uncertain. This clonotype was sampled from a young man in good health. CDR3 region: CASSHPGQDGNEQFF. DNA of the CDR3: TGTGCCAGCTCCCACCCGGGTCAAGATGGCAATGAGCAGTTCTTC.